This paragraph reports one T cell receptor beta chain. These data come from a study of blood T cell repertoires in COVID-19. Per the germline V gene, CDR1 is LGHNA and CDR2 is YSLEER. V shed 6 bases, J shed 2 bases, and the junction held 4 bases outside the gene matches. The length of the CDR3 is 13 residues. Under the authors' procedure: Amplification of reference gene primers provided the estimated nucleated cell counts. Here immunoSEQ multiplex PCR was the method, and the copy in TCRdb shows in-frame clones only, minus some. The DNA was the basis for D and trimming; V, J and clone size are from that table. Among 130,000 or so clones listed, around nine tenths were seen once.

The source of this sequence is a woman aged 55-70 years with acute or convalescent COVID-19. J is TRBJ2-7 and V is TRBV4-3, with 7 bases identical to TRBD1. Sequencing input: peripheral blood. CDR3 bases: TGCGCCAGCAGTCGGGACAGCGCCTACGAGCAGTACTTC. It codes for CASSRDSAYEQYF.